These T cell receptor beta chains were read from a single sample in a study of T-cell reconstitution after alpha-beta-depleted transplantation in children. TCRdb reprocessed the PCR reads via MiXCR and lists one record per CDR3 protein. Altogether hundreds of thousands of distinct CDR3 sequences are present, roughly 15% being singletons, with the ten largest covering approximately 38%. The sample consisted of PBMCs, mostly from graft donor cells, taken 360 days after TCRalphabeta/CD19-depleted stem cell transplant. Every receptor here comes from a male patient between 2 and 10 years old who had a stem cell transplant for acute lymphoblastic leukemia, so the T cells may come from the graft donor. The CDR3 runs from the conserved cysteine through the conserved F or W. A D gene is named only where the DNA matches it firmly. The size entry is marked missing in some rows and otherwise reads once, few, many or a size class.

clone_size | j_call | v_call | d_call | cdr3_nt | cdr3_aa
NA | TRBJ2-7 | TRBV4-3 | TRBD1 | TGCGCCAGCAGCCAAGATTACAGGGGGCGATCCTACGAGCAGTACTTC | CASSQDYRGRSYEQYF
NA | TRBJ2-5 | TRBV4-3 | TRBD2 | TGCGCCAGCAGCCAAGATCAGGTAGCGGGAGCGACCCAGTACTTC | CASSQDQVAGATQYF
NA | TRBJ2-1 | TRBV29-1 | TRBD2 | TGCAGCGTTGCCCTACTAGCGCCCTACAATGAGCAGTTCTTC | CSVALLAPYNEQFF
few | TRBJ2-7 | TRBV4-3 | NA | TGCGCCAGCAGCCTTAAGGACCTCGACATGAAAAGGTGCTACGAGCAGTACTTC | CASSLKDLDMKRCYEQYF
few | TRBJ2-1 | TRBV5-1 | NA | TGCGCCAGCAGCTCAGGGTCGTCTACCTACAATGAGCAGTTCTTC | CASSSGSSTYNEQFF
NA | TRBJ2-1 | TRBV6-2/TRBV6-3 | TRBD2 | TGTGCCAGCAGTTACCGGTTGACTAGCGCGGCCTACAATGAGCAGTTCTTC | CASSYRLTSAAYNEQFF
NA | TRBJ2-2 | TRBV12-3/TRBV12-4 | TRBD2 | TGTGCCAGCAGGGCACGCGGGGAGCGGGAGAACACCGGGGAGCTGTTTTTT | CASRARGERENTGELFF
few | TRBJ2-7 | TRBV28 | NA | TGTGCCAGCAGCAGTATTTTAGGGGCGTTCTACGAGCAGTACTTC | CASSSILGAFYEQYF
NA | TRBJ2-3 | TRBV29-1 | NA | TGCAGCGTTGAGGATTGGCGGACACCAGCGGAGGGTAGCACAGATACGCAGTATTTT | CSVEDWRTPAEGSTDTQYF
NA | TRBJ2-1 | TRBV6-1 | NA | TGTGCCAGCAGTGCCGACCCCACCTACAATGAGCAGTTCTTC | CASSADPTYNEQFF
few | TRBJ1-5 | TRBV28 | NA | TGTGCCAGCAGTTTATGGGCCCCATGGAAGAATCAGCCCCAGCATTTT | CASSLWAPWKNQPQHF
many | TRBJ2-3 | TRBV4-3 | NA | TGCGCCAGCAGCCAAGAGGACTCCAGTACGCAGTATTTT | CASSQEDSSTQYF
NA | TRBJ1-1 | TRBV28 | TRBD1 | TGTGCCAGCAGCTGGACCGGGACAGATAACACTGAAGCTTTCTTT | CASSWTGTDNTEAFF
few | TRBJ2-1 | TRBV5-1 | NA | TGCGCCAGCAGCTTGCAGGGACGGGAGCAGTTCTTC | CASSLQGREQFF
NA | TRBJ2-2 | TRBV29-1 | NA | TGCAGCGTTTGGGAGCTGTTTTTT | CSVWELFF
few | TRBJ1-3 | TRBV7-8 | NA | TGTGCCAGCAGCTTAAAGTACGGAAACACCATATATTTT | CASSLKYGNTIYF
NA | TRBJ2-1 | TRBV7-7 | TRBD2 | TGTGCTAGCAGCTCGGGACTAGCGGCAAACAATGAGCAGTTCTTC | CASSSGLAANNEQFF
many | TRBJ2-2 | TRBV29-1 | NA | TGCAGCGTTGTTGCAACGAACACCGGGGAGCTGTTTTTT | CSVVATNTGELFF
many | TRBJ2-3 | TRBV5-1 | TRBD2 | TGCGCCAGCAGCCTCGGGGAGGGCCCCACAGATACGCAGTATTTT | CASSLGEGPTDTQYF
NA | TRBJ2-2 | TRBV29-1 | TRBD1 | TGCAGCGTTGGGTTTTGGACAGGGGGCACCGGGGAGCTGTTTTTT | CSVGFWTGGTGELFF
NA | TRBJ2-7 | TRBV7-6 | NA | TGTGCCAGCACCTCCCCCGGGAGCTACGAGCAGTACTTC | CASTSPGSYEQYF
many | TRBJ2-5 | TRBV29-1 | NA | TGCAGCGTTGAAGATCTCCTAGCGCACGAGGAAGAGACCCAGTACTTC | CSVEDLLAHEEETQYF
many | TRBJ2-5 | TRBV18 | TRBD1 | TGTGCCAGCTCACCAAGCCCGGGACAGTCGTCGGGGACCCAGTACTTC | CASSPSPGQSSGTQYF